This T cell receptor (beta chain) appears in the sequencing data of a study of beta chain features in type 1 diabetes. Study-wide results and caveats: Across all four CD4+ subsets, people with type 1 diabetes showed modestly shorter TCRB CDR3s. Lower insertion and higher deletion counts appeared at VDJ junctions in type 1 diabetes patients.

Isolated RNA was reverse transcribed in full, so expressed TCRB transcripts were sequenced. Profiling relied on immunoSEQ multiplex PCR, and the TCRdb table lists in-frame clones only, not all of them. The sample holds 50,000 to 70,000 clones, 40% to 60% seen once. This clone was picked up a small number of times. Its antigen is as yet unknown. The CDR3 is 13 amino acids. Trimming at V came to 4 bases and at J to 10 bases, leaving 9 bases not matched to a gene. Germline assignment: CDR1 SGHRS and CDR2 YFSETQ. This TCR came from a middle-aged woman with type 1 diabetes. The V and J genes are TRBV5-1 and TRBJ1-1; the match to TRBD1 covers 8 bases. Sequenced: Tregs from blood. The CDR3 sequence is CASSRGTGDSAFF. CDR3 bases: TGCGCCAGCAGCCGGGGGACAGGTGACTCAGCTTTCTTT. Variable domain in full (rest from reference TRBV5-1 and TRBJ1-1): KAGVTQTPRYLIKTRGQQVTLSCSPISGHRSVSWYQQTPGQGLQFLFEYFSETQRNKGNFPGRFSGRQFSNSRSEMNVSTLELGDSALYLCASSRGTGDSAFFGQGTRLTVV.